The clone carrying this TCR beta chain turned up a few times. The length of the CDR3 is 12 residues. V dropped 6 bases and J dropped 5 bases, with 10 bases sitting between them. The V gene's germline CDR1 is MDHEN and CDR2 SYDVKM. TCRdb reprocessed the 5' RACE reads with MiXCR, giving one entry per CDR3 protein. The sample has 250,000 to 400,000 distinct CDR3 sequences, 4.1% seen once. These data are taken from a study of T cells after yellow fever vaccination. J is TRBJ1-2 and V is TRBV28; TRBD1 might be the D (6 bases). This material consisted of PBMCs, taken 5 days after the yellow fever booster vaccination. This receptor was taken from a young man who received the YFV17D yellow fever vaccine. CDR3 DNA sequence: TGTGCCAGCAGAGAACAGGGATATGGCTACACCTTC. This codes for CASREQGYGYTF.